This T cell receptor (beta chain) appears in the sequencing data of a study of T cell repertoires in cytomegalovirus infection. Via MiXCR, TCRdb re-called the reads, giving one row per CDR3 protein. The repertoire holds 200,000 to 300,000 distinct CDR3 sequences, with approximately 15% as singletons. The CDR3 contains 15 residues. The V gene end was trimmed by 4 bases and the J gene end by 5 bases; junction bases not matched to a gene: 11. CDR1 is MGHDK, CDR2 SYGVNS, per germline. This rearrangement joins TRBV25-1 to TRBJ2-7, with 7 bases identical to TRBD1. This sequence was found in a human donor in good health (CMV status not recorded). Some clones in this sample may be carry-over from other donors' samples. Sequenced sample: PBMCs. CDR3 protein: CASSVRDSRWDEQYF. The CDR3 DNA is TGTGCCAGCAGTGTCCGGGACAGTCGATGGGACGAGCAGTACTTC.